Shown below are 3 T cell receptor beta chains from a single sample sequenced in a study of identical twins. TCRdb analysed the 5' RACE reads with MiXCR anew, one entry per CDR3 protein. The table has 460,000 or so distinct CDR3 sequences, around 14% seen once; the top ten hold 0.5% to 0.65%. The sample was also reused in another study, on yellow fever vaccine responses in identical twins.

Sequenced sample: CD4+ T cells sorted from blood. The receptors derive from a woman younger than 30 in good health.

The V and J genes are TRBV6-5 and TRBJ2-1; the D gene is possibly TRBD1 (7 bases). CDR3 length: 16 residues. Germline V gives CDR1 MNHEY, CDR2 SVGAGI. Trimming cost V 0 bases and J 4 bases, with 13 bases left between them. The CDR3, as DNA: TGTGCCAGCAGTTACTCTAGACAGGGAGGTTACAATGAGCAGTTCTTC. It translates to CASSYSRQGGYNEQFF.

This clonotype occurred a few times. As DNA, the CDR3 is TGTGCCCCCCTCAGAGGGGGCGCCCAAGAGACCCAGTACTTC. Translation gives CAPLRGGAQETQYF. The chain recombines TRBV12-3 or TRBV12-4 with TRBJ2-5; 7 bases are shared with TRBD1. Trimming took 11 bases from V and 1 from J; bases not matched to a gene: 10. This CDR3 has 14 amino acids.

This clonotype was seen a handful of times. This rearrangement joins TRBV6-2 or TRBV6-3 to TRBJ2-1; 9 nucleotides align to TRBD2. J lost 3 bases, V lost 2 bases, and 11 bases had no gene match. Germline V gene data show CDR1 as MNHEY and CDR2 as SVGEGT. This CDR3 has 18 amino acids. The CDR3 here is CASSYPSTAGGRYNEQFF. Written as DNA, the CDR3 is TGTGCCAGCAGTTACCCCTCCACGGCGGGAGGGCGCTACAATGAGCAGTTCTTC.